This record looks at one T cell receptor (beta chain) sequence and its context. Its antigen is as yet unknown. These data belong to a study of blood T cells in healthy people across ages. Study conclusions and caveats: Relative to aged donors, long-lived donors carried more naive CD4+ cells and displayed higher diversity. While age rose, TCR beta diversity per million T cells dropped in a roughly linear way.

The use of a sample-barcoded 5' primer and a J-beta primer mix characterized a second PCR of roughly 6 to 12 cycles. All cDNA molecules were each tagged by a template-switch adaptor with 12 random nucleotides. Every individual sample yielded 2.5 million or more paired-end reads (each containing CDR3). Each CDR3 protein is one row after TCRdb ran MiXCR on the 5' RACE reads. The table records over 700,000 distinct CDR3 sequences, about 48% of them present only once. The source material was blood. The source of this sequence is a man older than 75 in good health.

The CDR3 reads CASSLSLQEVEAFF. The CDR3 coding sequence is TGTGCCAGCAGCCTAAGCCTACAGGAAGTTGAAGCTTTCTTT. V and J are TRBV11-2 and TRBJ1-1, with D perhaps TRBD1 (5 bases). CDR1 SGHAT and CDR2 FQNNGV come from the germline V gene. Trimming took off 5 bases at V and 7 bases at J, with 17 bases between the two ends. The CDR3 sequence is 14 residues long.